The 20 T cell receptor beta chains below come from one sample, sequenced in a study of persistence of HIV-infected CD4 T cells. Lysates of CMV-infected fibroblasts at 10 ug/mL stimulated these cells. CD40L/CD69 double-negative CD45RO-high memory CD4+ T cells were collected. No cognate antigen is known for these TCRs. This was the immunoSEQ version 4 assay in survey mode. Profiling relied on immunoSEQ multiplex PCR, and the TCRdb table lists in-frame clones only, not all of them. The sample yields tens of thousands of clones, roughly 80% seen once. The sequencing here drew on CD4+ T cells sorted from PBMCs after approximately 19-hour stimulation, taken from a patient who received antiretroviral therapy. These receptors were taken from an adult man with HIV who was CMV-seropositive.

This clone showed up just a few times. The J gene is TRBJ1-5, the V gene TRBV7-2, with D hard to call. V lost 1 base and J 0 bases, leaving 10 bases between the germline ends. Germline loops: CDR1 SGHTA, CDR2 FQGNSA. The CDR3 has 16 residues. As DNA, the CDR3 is TGTGCCAGCAGCTTAGGCGGAGCACATAGCAATCAGCCCCAGCATTTT. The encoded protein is CASSLGGAHSNQPQHF.

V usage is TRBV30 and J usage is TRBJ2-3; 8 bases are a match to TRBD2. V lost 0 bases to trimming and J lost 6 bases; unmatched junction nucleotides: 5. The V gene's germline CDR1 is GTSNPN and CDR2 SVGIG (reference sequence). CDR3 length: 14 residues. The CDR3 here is CAWSVGLATDTQYF. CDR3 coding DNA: TGTGCCTGGAGTGTAGGACTAGCAACGGATACGCAGTATTTT.

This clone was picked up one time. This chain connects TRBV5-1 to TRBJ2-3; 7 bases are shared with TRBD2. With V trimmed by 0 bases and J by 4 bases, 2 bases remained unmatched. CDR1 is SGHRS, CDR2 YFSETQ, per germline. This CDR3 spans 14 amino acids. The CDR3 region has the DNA TGCGCCAGCAGCTTGGCGGGAGGAGCAGATACGCAGTATTTT. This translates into CASSLAGGADTQYF.

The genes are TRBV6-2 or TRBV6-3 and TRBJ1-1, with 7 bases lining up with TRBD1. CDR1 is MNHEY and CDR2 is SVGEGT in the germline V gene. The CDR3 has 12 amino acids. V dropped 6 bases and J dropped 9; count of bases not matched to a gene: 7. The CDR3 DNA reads TGTGCCAGCAGCCATACAGGGGCGCAAGCTTTCTTT. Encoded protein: CASSHTGAQAFF.

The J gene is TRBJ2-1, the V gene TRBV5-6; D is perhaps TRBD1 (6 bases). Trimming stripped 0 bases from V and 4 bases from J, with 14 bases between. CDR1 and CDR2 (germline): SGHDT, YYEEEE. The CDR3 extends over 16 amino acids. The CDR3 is CASSLEGRGRYNEQFF. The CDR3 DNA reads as TGTGCCAGCAGCTTGGAGGGCAGGGGACGATACAATGAGCAGTTCTTC.

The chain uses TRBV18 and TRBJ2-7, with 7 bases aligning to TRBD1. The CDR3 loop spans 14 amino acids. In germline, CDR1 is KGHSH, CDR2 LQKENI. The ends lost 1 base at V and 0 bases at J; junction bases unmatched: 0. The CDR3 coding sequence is TGTGCCAGCTCACCACAGGGGGCCTCCTACGAGCAGTACTTC. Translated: CASSPQGASYEQYF. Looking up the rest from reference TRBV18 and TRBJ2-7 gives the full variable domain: NAGVMQNPRHLVRRRGQEARLRCSPMKGHSHVYWYRQLPEEGLKFMVYLQKENIIDESGMPKERFSAEFPKEGPSILRIQQVVRGDSAAYFCASSPQGASYEQYFGPGTRLTVT.

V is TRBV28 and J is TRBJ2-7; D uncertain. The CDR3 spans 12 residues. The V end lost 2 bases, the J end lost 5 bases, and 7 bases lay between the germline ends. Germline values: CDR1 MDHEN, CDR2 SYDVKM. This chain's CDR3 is CASSLIGNEQYF. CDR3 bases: TGTGCCAGCAGTTTAATAGGGAACGAGCAGTACTTC.

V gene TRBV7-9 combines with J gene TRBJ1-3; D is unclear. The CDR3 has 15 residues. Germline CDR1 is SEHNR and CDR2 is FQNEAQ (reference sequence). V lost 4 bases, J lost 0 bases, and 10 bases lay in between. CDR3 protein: CASSSGQLSGNTIYF. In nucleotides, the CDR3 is TGTGCCAGCAGCTCCGGGCAGCTCTCTGGAAACACCATATATTTT.

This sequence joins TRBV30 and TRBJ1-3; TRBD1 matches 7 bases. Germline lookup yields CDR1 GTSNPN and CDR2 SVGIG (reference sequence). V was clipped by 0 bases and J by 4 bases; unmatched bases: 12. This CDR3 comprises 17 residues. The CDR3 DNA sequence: TGTGCCTGGAGTGTACCCCCCCGACAGGGTTTGGGAAACACCATATATTTT. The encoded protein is CAWSVPPRQGLGNTIYF.

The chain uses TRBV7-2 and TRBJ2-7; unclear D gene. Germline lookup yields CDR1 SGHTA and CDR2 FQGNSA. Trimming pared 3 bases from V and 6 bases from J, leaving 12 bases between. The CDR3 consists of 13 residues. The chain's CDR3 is CASSFEKGGEQYF. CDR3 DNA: TGTGCCAGCAGCTTTGAGAAGGGCGGCGAGCAGTACTTC.

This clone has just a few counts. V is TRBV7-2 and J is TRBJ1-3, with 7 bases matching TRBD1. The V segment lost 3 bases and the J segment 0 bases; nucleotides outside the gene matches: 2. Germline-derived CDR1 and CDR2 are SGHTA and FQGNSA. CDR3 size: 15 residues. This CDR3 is CASSFDRDSGNTIYF. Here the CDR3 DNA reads TGTGCCAGCAGCTTCGACAGGGACTCTGGAAACACCATATATTTT.

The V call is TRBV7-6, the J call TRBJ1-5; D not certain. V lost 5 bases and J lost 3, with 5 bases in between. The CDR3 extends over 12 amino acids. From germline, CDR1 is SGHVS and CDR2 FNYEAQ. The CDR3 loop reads CASSSLNQPQHF. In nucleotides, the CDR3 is TGTGCCAGCAGCAGCCTCAATCAGCCCCAGCATTTT.

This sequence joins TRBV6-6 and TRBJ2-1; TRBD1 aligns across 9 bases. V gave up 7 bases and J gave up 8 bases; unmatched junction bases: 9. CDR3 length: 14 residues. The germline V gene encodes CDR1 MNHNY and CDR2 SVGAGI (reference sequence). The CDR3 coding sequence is TGTGCCAGCAACCTCCCGGGACAGGGTCATGAGCAGTTCTTC. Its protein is CASNLPGQGHEQFF.

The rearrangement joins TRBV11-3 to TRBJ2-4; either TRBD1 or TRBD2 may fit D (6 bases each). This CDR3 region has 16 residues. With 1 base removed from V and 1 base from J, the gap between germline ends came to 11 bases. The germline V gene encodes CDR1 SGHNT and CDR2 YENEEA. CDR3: CASSLGGGSAKNIQYF. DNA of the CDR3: TGTGCCAGCAGCTTAGGAGGGGGGTCGGCCAAAAACATTCAGTACTTC.

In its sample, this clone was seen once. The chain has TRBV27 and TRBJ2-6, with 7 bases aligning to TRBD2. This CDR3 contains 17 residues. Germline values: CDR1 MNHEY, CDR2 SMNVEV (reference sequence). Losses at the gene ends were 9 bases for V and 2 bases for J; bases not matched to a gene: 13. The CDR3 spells CARGWGRGETGANVLTF. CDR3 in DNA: TGTGCCAGGGGATGGGGTCGGGGGGAAACTGGGGCCAACGTCCTGACTTTC.

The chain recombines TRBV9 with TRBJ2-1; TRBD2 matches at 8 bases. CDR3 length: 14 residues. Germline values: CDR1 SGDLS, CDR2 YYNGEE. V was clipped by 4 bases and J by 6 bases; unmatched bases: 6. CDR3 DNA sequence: TGTGCCAGCAGCCCGGGGACTAGTTTCAATGAGCAGTTCTTC. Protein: CASSPGTSFNEQFF.

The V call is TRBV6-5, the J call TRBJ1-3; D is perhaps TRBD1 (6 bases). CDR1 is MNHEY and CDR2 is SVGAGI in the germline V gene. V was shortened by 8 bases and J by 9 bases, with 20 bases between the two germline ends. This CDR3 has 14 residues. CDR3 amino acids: CASETGTSSSTIYF. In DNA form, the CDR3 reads TGTGCCAGCGAAACAGGGACGAGTTCGAGCACCATATATTTT.

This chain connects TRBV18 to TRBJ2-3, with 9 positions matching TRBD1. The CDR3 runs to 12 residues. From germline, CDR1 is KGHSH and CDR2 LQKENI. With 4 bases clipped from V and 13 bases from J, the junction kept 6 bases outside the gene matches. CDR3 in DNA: TGTGCCAGCTCACTGGACAGGGGCGTAAAGTATTTT. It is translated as CASSLDRGVKYF.

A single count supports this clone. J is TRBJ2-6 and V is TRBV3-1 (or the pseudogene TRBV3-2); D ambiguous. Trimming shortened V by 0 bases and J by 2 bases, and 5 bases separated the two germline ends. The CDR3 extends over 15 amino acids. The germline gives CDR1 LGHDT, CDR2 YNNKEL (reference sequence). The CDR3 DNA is TGTGCCAGCAGCCAAGAGGGGACTGGGGCCAACGTCCTGACTTTC. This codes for CASSQEGTGANVLTF.

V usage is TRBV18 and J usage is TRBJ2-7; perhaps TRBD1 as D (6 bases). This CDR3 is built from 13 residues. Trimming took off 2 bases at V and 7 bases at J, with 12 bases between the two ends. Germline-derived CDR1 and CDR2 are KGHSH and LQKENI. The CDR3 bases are TGTGCCAGCTCACCAGGGGGCGAGTGGGAGCAGTACTTC. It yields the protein CASSPGGEWEQYF.